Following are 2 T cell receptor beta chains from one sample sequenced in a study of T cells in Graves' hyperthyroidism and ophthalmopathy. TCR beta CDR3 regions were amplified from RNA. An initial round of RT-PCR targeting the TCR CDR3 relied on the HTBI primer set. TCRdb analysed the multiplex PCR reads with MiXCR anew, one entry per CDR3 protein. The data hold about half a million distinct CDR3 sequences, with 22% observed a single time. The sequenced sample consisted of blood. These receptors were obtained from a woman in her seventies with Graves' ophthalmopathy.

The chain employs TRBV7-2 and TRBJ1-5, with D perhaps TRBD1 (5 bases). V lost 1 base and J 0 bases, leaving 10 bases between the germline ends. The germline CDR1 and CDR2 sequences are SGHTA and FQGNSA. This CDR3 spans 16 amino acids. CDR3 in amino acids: CASSLGGGNSNQPQHF. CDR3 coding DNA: TGTGCCAGCAGCTTAGGGGGGGGGAATAGCAATCAGCCCCAGCATTTT.

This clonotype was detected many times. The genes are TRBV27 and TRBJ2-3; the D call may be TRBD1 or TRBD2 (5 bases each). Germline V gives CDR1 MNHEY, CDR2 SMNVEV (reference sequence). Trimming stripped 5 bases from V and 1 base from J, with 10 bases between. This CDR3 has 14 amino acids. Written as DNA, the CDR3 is TGTGCCAGCAGTCGCTCGGGGCGCACAGATACGCAGTATTTT. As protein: CASSRSGRTDTQYF.